Detailed here is one T cell receptor (beta chain). Sequencing was performed with immunoSEQ multiplex PCR; in TCRdb, only in-frame clones are kept and a portion is missing. Here the sample spans 150,000 to 200,000 clones, roughly 94% being singletons. Between the trimmed V and J ends, which lost 2 bases and 9 bases, there was a span of 14 bases. Germline CDR1 reads MNHEY; CDR2 reads SMNVEV (reference sequence). This CDR3 region has 15 residues. The data derive from a study of control samples from healthy donors and cancer patients. Specimen: blood. The source is a woman between 35 and 50 years old in good health. This sequence joins TRBV27 and TRBJ1-6, with unresolved D. The CDR3 DNA follows: TGTGCCAGCAGTTTAGACGGGCTAGGACCTTCACCCCTCCACTTT. This translates into CASSLDGLGPSPLHF.